The source of this T cell receptor beta chain is a study of vaccination effects on CD4 cells after COVID-19. A word on this clone: The antigen is not known.

Culture proceeded for nine to eleven days, and CD4+ T cells were then isolated. Participants were vaccinated with two doses of either the BNT162b2 or mRNA-1273 vaccine. The table came from immunoSEQ multiplex PCR; TCRdb's copy has only in-frame clones and leaves some out. The sample records some 60,000 clones, under 85% being singletons. Germline V gene lookup returns CDR1 SGHNT and CDR2 YYREEE (reference sequence). The V end was cut by 0 bases, the J end by 9 bases, with 22 bases between. The CDR3 consists of 17 residues. This receptor was taken from a human donor who received a COVID-19 vaccine. The chain couples TRBV5-4 to TRBJ2-1; the D gene is possibly TRBD1 (5 bases). This material consisted of CD4+ T cells from PBMCs cultured without peptide, taken after COVID-19 vaccination. CDR3 region: CASSLARDSTYRGEQFF. The CDR3 DNA follows: TGTGCCAGCAGCTTGGCCCGAGACAGTACCTACAGAGGTGAGCAGTTCTTC.